These 30 T cell receptor beta chains were sequenced from one sample in a study of T cell changes during pregnancy in multiple sclerosis. Generated by immunoSEQ multiplex PCR, the TCRdb table keeps only in-frame clones and is missing some. The sample holds around 36,000 clones, about 92% seen once. The sample consisted of peripheral blood, taken before pregnancy. These receptors were taken from a female donor with multiple sclerosis, enrolled in a pregnancy study.

The V and J genes are TRBV5-1 and TRBJ2-1; TRBD2 matches at 10 bases. CDR1 SGHRS and CDR2 YFSETQ come from the germline V gene. The CDR3 is 15 amino acids. Unmatched junction bases numbered 9, after V lost 4 bases and J lost 8 bases. The CDR3 region is CASSHKREGPHEQFF. CDR3 sequence (DNA): TGCGCCAGCAGCCATAAGCGGGAGGGCCCTCATGAGCAGTTCTTC. Full variable domain (missing parts from reference TRBV5-1 and TRBJ2-1): KAGVTQTPRYLIKTRGQQVTLSCSPISGHRSVSWYQQTPGQGLQFLFEYFSETQRNKGNFPGRFSGRQFSNSRSEMNVSTLELGDSALYLCASSHKREGPHEQFFGPGTRLTVL.

The rearrangement uses TRBV9 and TRBJ2-7; possibly TRBD2 for D (6 bases). Germline V gives CDR1 SGDLS, CDR2 YYNGEE. Trimming shortened V by 2 bases and J by 0 bases, and 12 bases separated the two germline ends. The CDR3 totals 15 residues. The CDR3 nucleotides are TGTGCCAGCAGCGTCGGGGGAGGCCTCTCCTACGAGCAGTACTTC. Amino acids: CASSVGGGLSYEQYF. Drawing the rest from reference TRBV9 and TRBJ2-7, the complete variable domain is DSGVTQTPKHLITATGQRVTLRCSPRSGDLSVYWYQQSLDQGLQFLIQYYNGEERAKGNILERFSAQQFPDLHSELNLSSLELGDSALYFCASSVGGGLSYEQYFGPGTRLTVT.

The rearrangement uses TRBV7-2 and TRBJ2-5; 9 nucleotides match TRBD1. The trim removed 2 bases at V and 1 base at J, leaving 5 bases unmatched. The length of the CDR3 is 16 residues. From germline, CDR1 is SGHTA and CDR2 FQGNSA. Written as DNA, the CDR3 is TGTGCCAGCAGCTTAAGTCTACAGGGGGCCCAAGAGACCCAGTACTTC. Translated: CASSLSLQGAQETQYF.

This sequence joins TRBV6-1 and TRBJ2-1; 16 nucleotides agree with TRBD2. V trimming: 8 bases; J trimming: 8 bases; junction bases outside the gene matches: 6. The CDR3 has 15 amino acids. Germline-derived CDR1 and CDR2 are MNHNS and SASEGT. The CDR3 spells CASQGLAGGRDEQFF. CDR3 coding DNA: TGTGCCAGCCAGGGACTAGCGGGAGGGCGCGATGAGCAGTTCTTC.

The CDR3 here is CASSPPGREGAEQFF. The CDR3 coding sequence is TGCGCCAGCAGCCCCCCGGGGCGGGAGGGAGCTGAGCAGTTCTTC. The chain is built from TRBV5-1 and TRBJ2-1, with TRBD2 identical over 9 bases. Germline trimming cut 4 bases from V and 9 bases from J; bases unmatched to any gene: 11. The CDR3 runs to 15 residues. Germline V CDR1 and CDR2: SGHRS, YFSETQ.

This clone was detected only once. The genes are TRBV7-2 and TRBJ2-2; tentative D call: TRBD1 (5 bases). With 2 bases removed from V and 8 bases from J, the gap between germline ends came to 9 bases. This CDR3 region has 13 residues. Germline lookup yields CDR1 SGHTA and CDR2 FQGNSA. The CDR3 DNA sequence: TGTGCCAGCAGCTTAACAGGAGCGGGGGAGCTGTTTTTT. Protein: CASSLTGAGELFF.

The chain recombines TRBV11-2 with TRBJ2-3, with a tentative D call TRBD1 (5 bases). Trimming took off 5 bases at V and 5 bases at J, with 14 bases between the two ends. The length of the CDR3 is 14 residues. Germline CDR1 and CDR2: SGHAT and FQNNGV. The CDR3 nucleotides read TGTGCCAGCAGCCGAAACTCTCAGGGAGATACGCAGTATTTT. Translation gives CASSRNSQGDTQYF.

The count of this clone is one. CDR3 region: CASSFRDTGSTDTQYF. DNA of the CDR3: TGTGCCAGCAGCTTCCGGGACACTGGAAGCACAGATACGCAGTATTTT. The rearrangement joins TRBV5-6 to TRBJ2-3, with a possible D match to TRBD1 (6 bases). V was cut by 2 bases and J by 0 bases, with 13 bases left in between. This CDR3 is 16 amino acids long. Germline CDR1 SGHDT, CDR2 YYEEEE. Supplemented by reference TRBV5-6 and TRBJ2-3, the full variable domain reads DAGVTQSPTHLIKTRGQQVTLRCSPKSGHDTVSWYQQALGQGPQFIFQYYEEEERQRGNFPDRFSGHQFPNYSSELNVNALLLGDSALYLCASSFRDTGSTDTQYFGPGTRLTVL.

The genes are TRBV5-1 and TRBJ2-5; D is possibly TRBD2 (6 bases). CDR1 SGHRS and CDR2 YFSETQ come from the germline V gene. Trimming removed 0 bases from V and 5 bases from J, with 14 bases in between. This CDR3 contains 15 residues. The CDR3 reads CASSLGSGAGETQYF. CDR3 DNA: TGCGCCAGCAGCTTGGGGTCGGGAGCAGGGGAGACCCAGTACTTC.

This chain joins TRBV11-2 and TRBJ1-1; D is ambiguous. The CDR3 has 12 amino acids. V was shortened by 5 bases and J by 11 bases, with 15 bases between the two germline ends. Per the germline V gene, CDR1 is SGHAT and CDR2 is FQNNGV. In DNA form, the CDR3 reads TGTGCCAGCAGCGACGGGAGGCGGCGGGCTTTCTTT. This sequence encodes CASSDGRRRAFF.

This clone has only a few counts. The chain recombines TRBV29-1 with TRBJ2-3; 9 positions match TRBD2. In germline, CDR1 is SQVTM, CDR2 ANQGSEA. The CDR3 loop spans 15 amino acids. The V segment lost 3 bases and the J segment 4 bases; nucleotides outside the gene matches: 8. The CDR3 DNA reads as TGCAGCGTTGATGGGGTAGCGGGAGTCCCAGATACGCAGTATTTT. Its translation: CSVDGVAGVPDTQYF.

This clone occurred a few times. The rearrangement uses TRBV4-3 and TRBJ2-7, with 7 bases lining up with TRBD2. V was pared by 4 bases and J by 2 bases, with 2 bases of the junction left unmatched. This CDR3 has 13 residues. Germline V gene sequence: CDR1 LGHNA, CDR2 YSLEER. The CDR3, as DNA: TGCGCCAGCAGCCGCGGACTAGCCTACGAGCAGTACTTC. This codes for CASSRGLAYEQYF.

The genes are TRBV28 and TRBJ2-3; 10 bases align to TRBD1. This CDR3 comprises 17 residues. CDR1 and CDR2 (germline): MDHEN, SYDVKM. Trimming at V came to 6 bases and at J to 3 bases, leaving 12 bases not matched to a gene. The CDR3: CASSPSPGQGTTDTQYF. CDR3 nucleotides: TGTGCCAGCAGCCCGTCTCCGGGACAGGGGACGACAGATACGCAGTATTTT.

The chain carries TRBV19 and TRBJ1-2; 7 positions match TRBD1. J gave up 3 bases and V 7 bases, and 2 bases lay outside the gene matches. Germline loops: CDR1 LNHDA, CDR2 SQIVND (reference sequence). The CDR3 length is 12 residues. The CDR3 reads CASNDRDYGYTF. The CDR3 coding sequence is TGTGCCAGTAACGACAGGGACTATGGCTACACCTTC. The whole variable domain, remainder taken from reference TRBV19 and TRBJ1-2, is DGGITQSPKYLFRKEGQNVTLSCEQNLNHDAMYWYRQDPGQGLRLIYYSQIVNDFQKGDIAEGYSVSREKKESFPLTVTSAQKNPTAFYLCASNDRDYGYTFGSGTRLTVV.

The chain combines TRBV7-2 with TRBJ1-2, with D possibly TRBD1 on 5 matching bases. CDR1 SGHTA and CDR2 FQGNSA come from the germline V gene. V lost 4 bases, J lost 8 bases, and 23 bases lay in between. CDR3 length: 16 residues. DNA for the CDR3: TGTGCCAGCAGCTATCGCGGGGGGACCGCGGGTCACGGCTACACCTTC. Translated, it gives CASSYRGGTAGHGYTF.

The chain employs TRBV5-4 and TRBJ2-5; D may be TRBD1 (6 bases). The CDR3 runs to 15 residues. V gave up 4 bases and J gave up 5 bases, with 18 bases separating them. Germline assignment: CDR1 SGHNT and CDR2 YYREEE (reference sequence). CDR3 DNA: TGTGCCAGCAGCGGGGGCCACGCAAAGGGGGAGACCCAGTACTTC. Protein: CASSGGHAKGETQYF.

In this sample, this clone turned up once. The V call is TRBV7-2, the J call TRBJ2-5; 13 positions match TRBD2. The length of the CDR3 is 15 residues. Unmatched junction bases numbered 9, after V lost 3 bases and J lost 11 bases. Germline V gives CDR1 SGHTA, CDR2 FQGNSA. CDR3 in DNA: TGTGCCAGCAGCTTTGGACTAGCGGGAGTGGGTGAGCAGTACTTC. This encodes CASSFGLAGVGEQYF.

The V gene is TRBV12-5, the J gene TRBJ1-1; no reliable D call. CDR1 LGHNT and CDR2 FRNRAP come from the germline V gene. With 4 bases removed from V and 0 bases from J, the gap between germline ends came to 12 bases. This CDR3 is built from 15 residues. The CDR3 DNA reads TGTGCTAGTGGTTCCTCAGGTGAACTGAACACTGAAGCTTTCTTT. Translated: CASGSSGELNTEAFF.

The V call is TRBV19, the J call TRBJ2-7; D possibly corresponds to TRBD1 (7 bases). Trimming cost V 5 bases and J 6 bases, with 14 bases left between them. This CDR3 has 13 amino acids. Per the germline V gene, CDR1 is LNHDA and CDR2 is SQIVND (reference sequence). This chain's CDR3 is CASSDREAREQYF. In DNA, the CDR3 is TGTGCCAGTAGTGACAGGGAGGCGCGCGAGCAGTACTTC.

The chain recombines TRBV19 with TRBJ2-5; a possible D gene is TRBD1 (5 bases). The V gene lost 5 bases and the J gene lost 4 bases, with 11 bases spanning the gap. The CDR3 runs 13 residues. The germline gives CDR1 LNHDA, CDR2 SQIVND (reference sequence). CDR3 sequence: CASSPGRGETQYF. The DNA of the CDR3 is TGTGCCAGTAGTCCAGGGCGAGGAGAGACCCAGTACTTC.

The chain carries TRBV11-2 and TRBJ2-7; D unresolved. The CDR3 spans 11 residues. With 8 bases removed from V and 0 bases from J, the gap between germline ends came to 5 bases. Germline V gene data show CDR1 as SGHAT and CDR2 as FQNNGV. The CDR3 spells CASRASYEQYF. The DNA of the CDR3 is TGTGCCAGCCGAGCCTCCTACGAGCAGTACTTC.

In its sample, this clone was seen once. The rearrangement joins TRBV18 to TRBJ1-5; a weak D match, TRBD1 (6 bases). V lost 3 bases, J lost 4 bases, and 10 bases lay in between. CDR1 is KGHSH and CDR2 is LQKENI in the germline V gene. This CDR3 contains 14 residues. CDR3 DNA sequence: TGTGCCAGCTCACCCGAGACAGGAAATCAGCCCCAGCATTTT. Residues: CASSPETGNQPQHF. The variable domain in full, completed from reference TRBV18 and TRBJ1-5, reads NAGVMQNPRHLVRRRGQEARLRCSPMKGHSHVYWYRQLPEEGLKFMVYLQKENIIDESGMPKERFSAEFPKEGPSILRIQQVVRGDSAAYFCASSPETGNQPQHFGDGTRLSIL.

The chain recombines TRBV6-1 with TRBJ2-2, with D tentatively TRBD2 (5 bases). Trimming took 4 bases from V and 4 from J, leaving 7 bases between them. Germline CDR1 reads MNHNS; CDR2 reads SASEGT. The CDR3 loop spans 13 amino acids. CDR3 nucleotides: TGTGCCAGCAGTGCGGGGTCCACCGGGGAGCTGTTTTTT. This translates into CASSAGSTGELFF.

The chain uses TRBV28 and TRBJ1-6, with no clear D. V was shortened by 3 bases and J by 6 bases, with 12 bases between the two germline ends. CDR3 length: 15 amino acids. Germline CDR1 and CDR2: MDHEN and SYDVKM. This chain's CDR3 is CASSFRTLGNSPLHF. For the CDR3, the DNA is TGTGCCAGCAGTTTTCGCACGCTCGGTAATTCACCCCTCCACTTT.

The V gene is TRBV2, the J gene TRBJ2-1; the D gene is possibly TRBD2 (6 bases). The germline V gene has CDR1 SNHLY and CDR2 FYNNEI. The length of the CDR3 is 11 residues. Trimming left V 7 bases short and J 9 bases short, with 10 bases between. In nucleotides, the CDR3 is TGTGCCAGCAACCCGGGAGTTGAGCAGTTCTTC. Amino acids: CASNPGVEQFF.

This chain links TRBV7-8 with TRBJ2-5, with D perhaps matching TRBD1 (7 bases). V was clipped by 1 base and J by 5 bases, with 14 bases between them. CDR3 size: 15 residues. From germline, CDR1 is SGHVS and CDR2 FQNEAQ. The CDR3 sequence: CASSLVTGEAETQYF. The DNA of the CDR3 is TGTGCCAGCAGCTTAGTAACAGGGGAGGCCGAGACCCAGTACTTC.

The V call is TRBV6-1, the J call TRBJ1-1; 8 positions match TRBD1. J lost 8 bases, V lost 4 bases, and 6 bases had no gene match. Germline CDR1 MNHNS, CDR2 SASEGT. The CDR3 runs 13 residues. The CDR3 spells CASSASDRAEAFF. The CDR3 DNA reads as TGTGCCAGCAGTGCCTCGGACAGGGCGGAAGCTTTCTTT.

The chain links TRBV20-1 to TRBJ2-1; TRBD1 aligns across 7 bases. CDR3 length: 11 residues. Germline V gene sequence: CDR1 DFQATT, CDR2 SNEGSKA (reference sequence). V lost 6 bases to trimming and J lost 9 bases; unmatched junction nucleotides: 5. In DNA, the CDR3 is TGCAGTGCCGCACCAGGGGGTGAGCAGTTCTTC. Residues: CSAAPGGEQFF.

This clone appeared once. The J gene is TRBJ2-7, the V gene TRBV12-1; the table assigns TRBD2, which was not confirmed against the DNA. TRBV12-1 is a pseudogene locus. The CDR3 is made up of 18 amino acids. The CDR3 DNA is TGTGCCAGCAGCTTTGCGCTTAACTCTGAATTGAGCTCCTACGAGCAGTACTTC. Translating it yields CASSFALNSELSSYEQYF.

This clone was recorded once. The rearrangement links TRBV9 to TRBJ2-2, with D perhaps matching TRBD1 (5 bases). The length of the CDR3 is 15 residues. In germline, CDR1 is SGDLS, CDR2 YYNGEE. V lost 5 bases to trimming and J lost 2 bases, with 13 bases between them. DNA for the CDR3: TGTGCCAGCAGGCAGGGTATTGGTAACACCGGGGAGCTGTTTTTT. It is translated as CASRQGIGNTGELFF. Full variable domain (rest looked up from reference TRBV9 and TRBJ2-2): DSGVTQTPKHLITATGQRVTLRCSPRSGDLSVYWYQQSLDQGLQFLIQYYNGEERAKGNILERFSAQQFPDLHSELNLSSLELGDSALYFCASRQGIGNTGELFFGEGSRLTVL.